The next 8 T cell receptor beta chains were all read from a single sample in a study of blood T cell repertoires in COVID-19. The protocol was immunoSEQ multiplex PCR, while the TCRdb copy is restricted to in-frame clones and leaves out a portion. The sample carries over 200,000 clones, roughly 80% recorded once. Sequenced input: peripheral blood. The receptor set was obtained from a human donor in a cohort sampled during active COVID-19.

CDR3 in DNA: TGTGCCAGCTCACTACAGGGTAGTACCTACGAGCAGTACTTC. Protein product: CASSLQGSTYEQYF. This chain connects TRBV18 to TRBJ2-7; possible D gene TRBD1, 6 bases. Germline V gene lookup returns CDR1 KGHSH and CDR2 LQKENI. CDR3 length: 14 amino acids. The V end lost 4 bases, the J end lost 2 bases, and 12 bases lay between the germline ends.

The chain recombines TRBV28 with TRBJ1-5, with TRBD1 matching over 12 bases. The V segment lost 5 bases and the J segment 3 bases; nucleotides outside the gene matches: 14. Germline-derived CDR1 and CDR2 are MDHEN and SYDVKM. CDR3 size: 19 residues. The DNA for the CDR3 is TGTGCCAGCAGTGGGTCCGGGACAGGGGGCCGGAAGGTCAATCAGCCCCAGCATTTT. Translating it yields CASSGSGTGGRKVNQPQHF. Using reference TRBV28 and TRBJ1-5 for the parts outside the CDR3, the full variable domain is DVKVTQSSRYLVKRTGEKVFLECVQDMDHENMFWYRQDPGLGLRLIYFSYDVKMKEKGDIPEGYSVSREKKERFSLILESASTNQTSMYLCASSGSGTGGRKVNQPQHFGDGTRLSIL.

The chain couples TRBV7-2 to TRBJ1-5; 7 nucleotides match TRBD1. V shed 1 base, J shed 4 bases, and the junction held 4 bases outside the gene matches. CDR1 and CDR2 (germline): SGHTA, FQGNSA. The CDR3 consists of 15 residues. The CDR3 sequence is CASSLGSRGNQPQHF. The CDR3 DNA reads as TGTGCCAGCAGCTTAGGCAGCAGGGGGAATCAGCCCCAGCATTTT.

V and J are TRBV5-4 and TRBJ2-7; tentative D call: TRBD2 (6 bases). The CDR3 is made up of 15 amino acids. Germline V CDR1 and CDR2: SGHNT, YYREEE (reference sequence). V lost 0 bases and J 0 bases, leaving 10 bases between the germline ends. The CDR3 sequence: CASSLDPLASYEQYF. The DNA for the CDR3 is TGTGCCAGCAGCTTGGACCCACTAGCCTCCTACGAGCAGTACTTC.

CDR3 nucleotides: TGTGCCAGCAGGATCGCAGGGGGGCCGCAAGCAATTCAGTACTTC. Translated, it gives CASRIAGGPQAIQYF. The chain uses TRBV7-3 and TRBJ2-4; possibly TRBD1 for D (7 bases). Germline CDR1 and CDR2: SGHTA and FQGTGA. V was trimmed by 6 bases and J by 10 bases, leaving 22 bases between them. The length of the CDR3 is 15 residues.

This clone appeared a single time. This chain joins TRBV3-1 (or the pseudogene TRBV3-2) and TRBJ1-5, with 8 nucleotides matching TRBD1. CDR3 size: 17 residues. V trimming: 4 bases; J trimming: 0 bases; junction bases outside the gene matches: 8. Germline V gives CDR1 LGHDT, CDR2 YNNKEL (reference sequence). The CDR3 DNA sequence: TGTGCCAGCAGCCCAAACAGGGGGGCTTATAGCAATCAGCCCCAGCATTTT. It yields the protein CASSPNRGAYSNQPQHF.

V is TRBV11-1 and J is TRBJ2-5; TRBD1 aligns across 9 bases. This CDR3 spans 14 amino acids. Germline V gives CDR1 SGHAT, CDR2 FQDESV (reference sequence). V gave up 4 bases and J gave up 5 bases; unmatched junction bases: 5. The CDR3 DNA sequence: TGTGCCAGCAGCTCGGACAGGGGAGGCGAGACCCAGTACTTC. It specifies CASSSDRGGETQYF.

This sequence joins TRBV30 and TRBJ2-1; 10 positions match TRBD2. V lost 8 bases to trimming and J lost 9 bases; unmatched junction nucleotides: 7. Germline-derived CDR1 and CDR2 are GTSNPN and SVGIG (reference sequence). CDR3 length: 12 residues. The CDR3 nucleotides read TGTGCCGCCTCACTAGCGGGACGTGAGCAGTTCTTC. It codes for CAASLAGREQFF.